This section outlines one T cell receptor beta chain sequence together with its context. No cognate antigen has been identified for it. No base qualities exist here, and no much larger clone lies one base off it. TCR CDR3 regions were amplified from genomic DNA by multiplex PCR using the deep immunoSEQ assay. Extracted genomic DNA from each cell subset was distributed evenly across all wells of several immunoSEQ 96-well plates, and each plate was treated as a replicate. For sorted subsets, each replicate PCR was loaded with around 220 ng genomic DNA, equivalent to 30,000 or so T cell genomes. Purified libraries were quantified with a Qubit 3.0 fluorometer, sized on a Bioanalyzer 2100, and re-quantified with the KAPA Library Quantification kit. Each immunoSEQ 96-well plate was sequenced on its own single-read 150-cycle Illumina NextSeq 550 flow cell. Regarding the original processing steps: Because only junctional sequences without quality scores were contained in the immunoSEQ output, filtering matching that applied to full-length reads could not be performed. To assign V/J genes and CDR3, sequences were annotated using PyIR, a Python wrapper for IgBLAST v1.9, with IMGT germline references. Reads with weak V/J assignments (E-value above 1e-6), missing CDR3, stop codons, out-of-frame junctions, or ambiguous translated residues were removed. V3J clonotypes were defined as sequences sharing an identical inferred V gene, J gene, and CDR3 amino acid sequence. Percentage overlap between repertoires was computed as shared unique clonotypes divided by the size of the smaller repertoire. Three approaches were used to assess repertoire richness: RTK rarefaction, the Chao1 estimator, and Recon v2.1 estimates of unobserved clonotypes. For all TCRbeta clonotypes obtained by the gDNA method from four donors, generation probabilities were computed with OLGA. In its TCRdb copy, this immuneACCESS table keeps in-frame sequences only and misses some clones. Where compared with another copy, unresolved V genes explain less than half of these, and the others have no known cause. The V and J calls and the clone size are those of that table, but D and trimming were determined from the DNA. The sample table records 850,000 to 1,200,000 clones; about 70% of these occur just once. Over 1.3% of the sample lies in the top ten.

The donors were healthy, HIV-negative adults with no recently reported acute infections or vaccinations. Every donor was a Caucasian adult living in Nashville, Tennessee, USA. CD4+ T cells were enriched by magnetic negative selection, after which naive cells were positively selected on CD45RA and the negative fraction was taken as the memory subset. Blood was obtained by leukapheresis, after which PBMCs were separated by Ficoll-Histopaque density gradient centrifugation and cryopreserved in liquid nitrogen vapor phase. Purity and quantity of every magnetically sorted T cell population were checked by analytical flow cytometry. Genomic DNA was isolated from every sorted fraction and measured by UV absorbance on a Nanodrop 2000c. This entry comes from a study of shared clonotypes between healthy human individuals (dated by TCRdb to 2018 to 2020). Regarding the complete study: The cohort comprised a couple of women and a few men aged 18 to 49 years. For each donor, CD4 naive and CD4 memory were each run on three plates, CD8 naive on two plates, and CD8 memory on one plate. Blood TCR repertoires of four to six healthy adults were deeply sequenced to estimate repertoire size and the extent of clonotype sharing between individuals. Different laboratories and diverse techniques were used to prepare libraries and sequence TCR repertoires, to increase sequencing depth and limit assay-specific biases. Each donor's leukapheresis produced roughly between about 0.9 and 9.5 billion PBMCs. Paper-wide results and their limitations: Pairwise subsampling indicated that sequencing depth was expected to affect the degree of clonotype sharing among donors. Incomplete sequencing was indicated by rarefaction of sorted-subset datasets, despite the large sequencing depth. Across a handful of donors, approximately 5% of naive CD4, 3% to 3.5% of naive CD8, roughly 2.2% of memory CD4, and 0.3% to 0.45% of memory CD8 clonotypes were shared. Sampling was restricted to blood, and TCR repertoires in tissues likely differ from the TCR repertoires found in blood. Estimated clonotype richness was generally larger for naive than for memory subsets. Compared with non-shared clonotypes, clonotypes shared by all four sorted-subset donors had higher generation probabilities. The small number of donors limited the genetic and exposure-history diversity represented.

According to the germline V gene, CDR1 reads ENHRY and CDR2 reads SYGVKD. The CDR3 has 14 amino acids, counting the end cysteine and phenylalanine. Only the CDR3 part of the read is kept: 42 bases, read in frame from the first base. Trimmed from V: 11 bases; trimmed from J: 0 bases; junction bases lacking a gene match: 7. Sample: memory CD4+ T cells sorted from blood. The label giving this sample's cell subset or site can be read as: CD45RA-negative fraction. This receptor was taken from a man younger than 35 in good health. The receptor chain draws on TRBV10-3 and TRBJ2-1; TRBD1 aligns with 7 central bases. The nucleotide sequence reads as follows: TGTGCCTCTCACAGGGGTAGCTCCTACAATGAGCAGTTCTTC. This yields the protein CASHRGSSYNEQFF.